This record looks at one T cell receptor (beta chain) sequence and its context. Its antigen has not been determined. Base qualities are not provided; no much larger clone lies one nucleotide away. This sample was taken from a study of T cell responses to AZD1222 COVID-19 vaccine (dated by TCRdb to about 2021). About the investigation overall: A total of about 250 trial participants underwent TCR sequencing, of whom approximately 200 had received two doses of AZD1222 and about 25 had received two doses of the MenACWY control vaccine. Trial participants were enrolled by age into subgroups of 18-55, 56-69 and 70-plus years, and around 150, 28 and 57 TCR-sequenced participants, respectively, were included in these subgroups. Overall results and qualifications from the work: CD4 TCRs associated with the vaccine covered the entire spike protein, and the dominant responses were in regions 160-218 and 743-854. Spike-specific TCR breadth and depth rose significantly after two AZD1222 doses compared with day 0 and with MenACWY recipients. The 56-69-year group was small, and its depth increase did not reach significance, likely because of low power. Because no day 14 peak-response samples were available, the repertoires could be characterized only after the peak T cell response. Reportedly, close to half of the unique spike-specific TCRs recognized epitopes lying outside the regions that are mutated in the B.1.351 and B.1.1.7 variants. Only five to seven AZD1222 recipients were SARS-CoV-2 seropositive at baseline, limiting conclusions about previously exposed vaccinees. Participants were mostly white British, with more females than males. The authors suggested clonal diversity may have been underestimated.

From cysteine to phenylalanine, the CDR3 is 16 amino acids long. Only the CDR3 DNA is retained, 48 bases long and in frame from the first base. After removal of 2 bases from V and 1 base from J, the junction retains 8 bases not matched to a gene. The germline V gene (reference sequence) yields LGHDT for CDR1 and YNNKEL for CDR2. The CDR3 regions of human TCRbeta chains were analyzed by immunosequencing. The authors' pipeline ran thus. Repertoire TCRs were checked for matches against a reference library of SARS-CoV-2-specific TCRs that had been generated using the MIRA antigen-specificity platform. Breadth meant the fraction of unique TCRs that were SARS-CoV-2-associated, whereas depth meant the fraction of total T cells that were SARS-CoV-2-associated. Using the MIRA data, each spike-specific TCR was mapped to the spike region that the TCR reacts to and placed in a CD4 or CD8 class. Log10-transformed breadth and depth values were compared by one-way ANOVA with Sidak's multiple comparisons tests. Drawn from immuneACCESS, this table holds only the in-frame rearrangements with V and J called that TCRdb kept. Clones are partly lost; checked studies trace under half to an unresolved V gene and leave the rest unexplained. That table gives V, J and clone size, and the DNA gave D and trimming. In this sample the table shows around 160,000 clones, about 91% of which occur a single time. The ten biggest clones cover 1.3% of the sample.

The time point label of this sample denotes: about 28 days (+/-7) after the second vaccine dose. AZD1222 recipients given second doses at about 4 weeks or at about 12 weeks were pooled, since spike-specific TCR depth and breadth were not found to differ between the two schedules. Samples from vaccinated people were obtained from the UK trials COV001 and COV002, which included a single-blind randomized controlled phase 2/3 trial of AZD1222 (ChAdOx1 nCoV-19) in healthy adults. For TCRbeta chain sequencing, PBMC samples from trial participants were taken at day 0 and at day 28 after the second dose. The sequencing here drew on peripheral blood, taken 28 days after the second AZD1222 dose. This TCR was recovered from an adult who received the AZD1222 COVID-19 vaccine. The sequence is built from TRBV3-1 (or the pseudogene TRBV3-2) and TRBJ2-7, and 7 junction bases match TRBD2. The CDR3 in this case is CASSQYGGTASYEQYF. The DNA sequence is as follows: TGTGCCAGCAGCCAATACGGGGGGACGGCATCCTACGAGCAGTACTTC.